Listed below are T cell receptor beta chains from one sample, sequenced in a study of cytomegalovirus exposure and HLA in healthy donors. Profiled with immunoSEQ multiplex PCR; TCRdb holds only in-frame clones, not every one. Altogether roughly 100,000 clones are present, approximately 80% being singletons, with the ten largest covering roughly 1.6%. Sequences were obtained from PBMCs. Receptors were obtained from a man aged 50-59 years in good health and CMV-seronegative. The CDR3 runs from the conserved cysteine through the conserved F or W. The order of the fields is V gene, D gene, CDR3 protein. A D gene is named only where the DNA matches it firmly.

>TRBV7-6|TRBD2
CASSLESGGAQETQYF
>TRBV5-1|TRBD1
CASTPFSGQGGNIQYF
>TRBV7-8|TRBD2
CASSSLRGGSGANVLTF
>TRBV7-2|TRBD1
CASSKGQGDTDTQYF
>TRBV5-1|TRBD1
CASQGLGGPLGGNTIYF
>TRBV7-2|-
CASSPRVLTEAFF
>TRBV5-1|TRBD1
CASSLVTGRRGTDTQYF
>TRBV18|-
CASSPPDRTYYGYTF
>TRBV7-9|-
CASTGGPTDTQYF
>TRBV4-1|TRBD1
CASSQGWDRGRVEQFF
>TRBV7-6|-
CASSKHGGQGYEQYF
>TRBV14|-
CASSHAGEAFF
>TRBV2|TRBD1
CARWDRNTGELFF
>TRBV30|-
CAWTGVVGSPLHF
>TRBV10-2|TRBD1
CASRGQGKETQYF
>TRBV7-3|TRBD1
CASSLNGQGLGELFF
>TRBV7-2|TRBD1
CASSLDPDRGYGYTF
>TRBV5-6|-
CASSPSVQGGTEAFF
>TRBV4-3|TRBD1
CASSQEVYRGNYGYTF
>TRBV19|TRBD1
CASSISGTGEYGYTF
>TRBV18|-
CASSPSSDPGDGYTF
>TRBV10-3|-
CAISESEGTYNSPLHF
>TRBV30|TRBD1
CAWSTDRARTEAFF
>TRBV7-9|TRBD1
CASSLGQGAWEQYF
>TRBV4-1|-
CASSQEPPGVPGPQHF
>TRBV28|-
CASSGGRGYGYTF
>TRBV6-5|-
CASSRRDIGWAFF